This T cell receptor beta chain was recovered during a study of T cell responses to AZD1222 COVID-19 vaccine. General study results and limits: Donor demographics were predominantly white British with a female majority; clonal diversity may be underestimated.

Germline V gives CDR1 LGHDT, CDR2 YNNKEL (reference sequence). CDR3 length equals 15 residues. V lost 4 bases and J 1 base, leaving 13 bases between the germline ends. With regard to this clone: As yet, its antigen is unknown.

Measured with immunoSEQ multiplex PCR; TCRdb has only the in-frame clones, and not every one. This sample carries around 150,000 clones, about 89% of them seen once, and the ten largest clones take roughly 7.5%. This clonotype was sampled from an adult who received the MenACWY meningococcal vaccine as a control. Sequenced here: peripheral blood, sampled 28 days after the second dose of the MenACWY control vaccine. The chain is built from TRBV3-1 (or the pseudogene TRBV3-2) and TRBJ2-5; possible D gene TRBD1, 6 bases. CDR3 loop: CASSPYGGSQETQYF. The CDR3 nucleotides are TGTGCCAGCAGCCCCTATGGGGGCAGCCAAGAGACCCAGTACTTC.